This T cell receptor (beta chain) originates from a study of early T cells in non-severe SARS-CoV-2 infection. Study information: Alpha and beta chains were unpaired, from unsorted whole-blood bulk RNA.

Via MiXCR, TCRdb re-called the 5' RACE reads, giving one row per CDR3 protein. Here the sample spans fewer than 80,000 distinct CDR3 sequences, 12% being singletons. A note on this clonotype: Its antigen is not identified.

V was trimmed by 5 bases and J by 5 bases, leaving 10 bases between them. The V gene's germline CDR1 is SQVTM and CDR2 ANQGSEA. This CDR3 has 13 residues. Study results and caveats: VDJdb matches were skewed toward anti-spike CD8 T cell responses.

The rearrangement joins TRBV29-1 to TRBJ1-6; D is uncertain. This TCR was sampled from an adult who was a healthcare worker with PCR-confirmed SARS-CoV-2 infection or an uninfected control (not recorded which). The donor label of this sample is uncertain. Source: whole blood, taken at baseline. The CDR3 loop is CSVLTGDNSPLHF. The DNA of the CDR3 is TGCAGCGTTCTGACTGGAGATAATTCACCCCTCCACTTT.